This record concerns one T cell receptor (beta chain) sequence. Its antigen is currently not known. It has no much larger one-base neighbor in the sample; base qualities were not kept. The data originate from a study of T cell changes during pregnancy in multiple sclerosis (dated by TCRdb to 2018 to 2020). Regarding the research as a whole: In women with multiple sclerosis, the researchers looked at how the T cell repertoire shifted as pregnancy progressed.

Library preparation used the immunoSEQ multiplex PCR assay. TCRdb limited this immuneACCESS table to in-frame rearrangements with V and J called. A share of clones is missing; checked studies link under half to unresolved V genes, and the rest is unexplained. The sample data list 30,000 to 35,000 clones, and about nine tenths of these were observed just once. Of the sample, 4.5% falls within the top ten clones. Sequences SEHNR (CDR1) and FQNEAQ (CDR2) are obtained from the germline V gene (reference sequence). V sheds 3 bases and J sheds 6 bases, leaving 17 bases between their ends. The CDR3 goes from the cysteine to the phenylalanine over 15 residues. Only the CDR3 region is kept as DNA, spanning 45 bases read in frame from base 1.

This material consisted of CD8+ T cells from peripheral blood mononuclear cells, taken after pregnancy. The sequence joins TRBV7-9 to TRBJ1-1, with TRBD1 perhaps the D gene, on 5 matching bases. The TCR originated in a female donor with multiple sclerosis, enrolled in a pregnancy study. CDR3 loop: CASSFSTGRGPEAFF. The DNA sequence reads TGTGCCAGCAGCTTTAGTACAGGAAGAGGTCCTGAAGCTTTCTTT.